This TCR beta chain was obtained from a study of T cell responses to AZD1222 COVID-19 vaccine (dated by TCRdb to the early 2020s). For the study in its entirety: A total of 230 to 250 trial participants underwent TCR sequencing, of whom about 200 had received two doses of AZD1222 and around 25 had received two doses of the MenACWY control vaccine. Trial participants were enrolled by age into 18-55, 56-69 and 70-plus year subgroups, with roughly 150, 30 and 60 TCR-sequenced participants respectively.

What the research found in general, with its limitations: Because no samples from the day 14 peak response were available, repertoires could be characterized only after the peak T cell response. Spike-specific TCR breadth and depth rose significantly after two AZD1222 doses compared with day 0 and with MenACWY recipients. CD4 TCRs associated with the vaccine covered the entire spike protein, and the dominant responses were in regions 160-218 and 743-854. The 56-69-year group was small, and its depth increase did not reach significance, likely because of low power. Epitopes outside the regions mutated in the B.1.351 and B.1.1.7 variants were reportedly recognized by nearly half of the unique spike-specific TCRs. Participants were mostly white British and included more females than males, and it was suggested by the authors that clonal diversity may have been underestimated. Only 5 to 7 AZD1222 recipients were SARS-CoV-2 seropositive at baseline, limiting conclusions about previously exposed vaccinees.

The CDR3 regions of human TCRbeta chains were analyzed by immunosequencing. As for the original processing: TCRs in the repertoires were compared against a reference library of SARS-CoV-2-specific TCRs that had been generated with the MIRA antigen-specificity platform. Breadth was defined as the fraction of unique TCRs that were SARS-CoV-2-associated. Depth was defined as the fraction of total T cells that were SARS-CoV-2-associated. Using the MIRA data, each spike-specific TCR was assigned both to the spike region to which the TCR was reactive and to a CD4 or CD8 class. Log10-transformed breadth and depth values were compared by one-way ANOVA with Sidak's multiple comparisons tests. Sourced from immuneACCESS, this table was stored by TCRdb with only in-frame sequences that have V and J called. A share of the clones is absent; for the studies checked, an unresolved V gene accounts for under half, and the remainder has no known explanation. V, J and clone size are those of that table, while D and trimming were read from the DNA. The sample contains some 200,000 clones, just over 90% of them found a single time. Around 3.6% of the sample comes from the top ten.

This specimen's time point label, per the study, means: about 28 days (+/-7) after the second vaccine dose. The intended sense of this specimen's treatment or condition label: meningococcal conjugate vaccine given as trial control. Vaccinee samples were obtained from the UK trials COV001 and COV002, which included a single-blind randomized controlled phase 2/3 trial of AZD1222 (ChAdOx1 nCoV-19) in healthy adults. For TCRbeta chain sequencing, PBMC samples from trial participants were taken at day 0 and at day 28 after the second dose. Details on this clone: The antigen this receptor binds is unknown. No per-base quality is available; no much larger clone lies one base away.

There are 17 amino acids in the CDR3, from cysteine to phenylalanine inclusive. The DNA shown is the 51-base CDR3, in frame from base 1. The CDR1 and CDR2 encoded by the germline V gene are MDHEN and SYDVKM. V loses 5 bases at its end and J loses 5 bases; junction bases beyond the gene matches: 16. This receptor chain uses TRBV28 and TRBJ2-7, with 9 central nucleotides matching TRBD2. Sample: peripheral blood, taken 28 days after the second dose of the MenACWY control vaccine. This receptor was identified in an adult who received the MenACWY meningococcal vaccine as a control. The DNA is TGTGCCAGCAGTCCTCGGGTAGCGGGAGCGCCAGGTGACGAGCAGTACTTC. It encodes CASSPRVAGAPGDEQYF.